This paragraph covers one T cell receptor beta chain sequence. It lacks a known antigen. Base-call qualities are not available, and no considerably larger clone is one nucleotide away. The treatment or condition label of this sample denotes: roughly 20 received Ad26.COV2.S at low or high dose, single or two shots; roughly five received placebo; per-sample allocation not given. For vaccine and placebo recipients, repertoires were sequenced using samples collected on day 63 after the first injection. Cohort 1b enrolled 25 adults aged 18-55 years at a single site in Boston, USA, between 29 July and 7 August 2020. Ad26.COV2.S was a replication-incompetent adenovirus type 26 vector that expressed a prefusion-stabilized SARS-CoV-2 spike protein derived from the original Wuhan strain. The data stem from a study of Ad26.COV2.S vaccination and SARS-CoV-2 variants (TCRdb year 2021). Background for the entire study: Donors in the vaccine arm were drawn from COV1001, a phase I-IIa trial of Ad26.COV2.S in healthy adults that was multicentre, randomized, double-blind and placebo-controlled. Ad26.COV2.S was administered intramuscularly at 5 x 10^10 or 1 x 10^11 viral particles, either as a single shot or as two shots given 56 days apart. TCRbeta repertoire sequencing served as the tool for gauging how specific and how broad the SARS-CoV-2-reactive T cell receptors were following Ad26.COV2.S vaccination. A total of 32 samples were included in the TCR-sequenced set, comprising around 19 Ad26.COV2.S vaccine recipients, 5 placebo recipients and 8 SARS-CoV-2 convalescent individuals. Participants in the trial were split at random into five groups of five each, receiving low-dose or high-dose Ad26.COV2.S once or twice, or else placebo on both occasions. Blinding of investigators to trial group allocation was maintained during experiments and outcome assessment.

CDR1 and CDR2 are read off the germline V gene (reference sequence) as LGHDT and YNNKEL. From its cysteine to its phenylalanine, the CDR3 spans 15 amino acids. Kept here is only the CDR3 DNA, which spans 45 bases and is read in frame from base 1. V and J are truncated by 6 bases and 2 bases respectively, leaving an intervening sequence of 15 bases. Overall study outcomes, separate from this receptor: Higher spike-specific TCR breadth was observed in Ad26.COV2.S recipients than in placebo recipients (P = 0.0014). After vaccination, spike-specific CD8+ and CD4+ T cell responses were reported to show substantial breadth. Non-spike TCR breadth was comparable between vaccine and placebo recipients, consistent with the vaccine containing only spike. Comparing responses between vaccine doses or regimens was not something the study was powered to do. The authors noted that the TCR breadth and depth analyses may have underestimated total T cell responses.

TCRbeta CDR3 regions were sequenced with the immunoSEQ Assay. After extraction, genomic DNA underwent amplification by bias-controlled multiplex PCR, followed by high-throughput sequencing. The source study handled its data this way. To quantify the absolute abundance of each unique TCRbeta CDR3 region, sequences were collapsed and filtered. T cell fraction was estimated by normalizing TCRbeta template counts to usable DNA, with usable DNA measured through amplification of reference genes found in all nucleated cells. Repertoire TCRs were annotated as SARS-CoV-2-specific when V gene, CDR3 amino acid sequence and J gene were exactly matched to a known reactive TCR set. The reference SARS-CoV-2 TCR set was obtained from MIRA and was filtered for enrichment in COVID-19-positive ImmuneCODE repertoires, whereby public or cross-reactive TCRs were removed. Based on the MIRA antigens, annotated TCRs were further analysed at the level of specific ORF or position within ORF. Breadth was defined as annotated unique rearrangements over total unique productive rearrangements; depth was the summed frequency of those rearrangements. TCR breadth was compared between groups using two-sided Wilcoxon rank-sum tests. In TCRdb, the immuneACCESS table is reduced to in-frame sequences with V and J assigned. These tables do not hold every clone; where another copy was compared, an unresolved V gene accounts for under half, and the others remain unexplained. Clone size and the V and J calls come from that table; the DNA yielded D and trimming. The sample table records around 300,000 clones; 88% of these occur just once. The ten biggest clones cover around 6.1% of the sample.

The sample was peripheral blood, taken in a trial of Ad26.COV2.S vaccine versus placebo. This clonotype originated in a person aged 18 to 59 who received the Ad26.COV2.S COVID-19 vaccine or a placebo. The chain was built from TRBV3-1 (or the pseudogene TRBV3-2) and TRBJ2-3; the D segment may tentatively be TRBD1 or TRBD2, each giving 5 matched bases. The nucleotides read TGTGCCAGCAGGGCAGGGACGGGGTACACAGATACGCAGTATTTT. Protein translation: CASRAGTGYTDTQYF.